This passage covers 22 T cell receptor beta chains from one sample sequenced in a study of blood T cell repertoires in COVID-19. Profiling relied on immunoSEQ multiplex PCR, and the TCRdb table lists in-frame clones only, not all of them. The sample includes around 140,000 clones, 75% to 90% of them seen just once. Sequencing was carried out using peripheral blood. These receptors all come from a man in his fifties or sixties with active or convalescent COVID-19.

The rearrangement links TRBV5-8 to TRBJ1-1; 9 nucleotides agree with TRBD1. Trimming cost V 2 bases and J 5 bases; bases outside gene matches: 4. Germline V gene sequence: CDR1 SGHTS, CDR2 YDEGEE. The CDR3 totals 14 residues. The chain's CDR3 is CASSFEDRGTEAFF. The CDR3 bases are TGTGCCAGCAGCTTCGAGGACAGGGGAACTGAAGCTTTCTTT.

This clone was observed a few times. This chain joins TRBV2 and TRBJ2-5; TRBD2 aligns across 10 bases. Trimming removed 1 base from V and 4 bases from J; junction bases left unmatched: 6. Looked up from germline, CDR1 is SNHLY and CDR2 is FYNNEI. The CDR3 runs 16 residues. CDR3 nucleotide sequence: TGTGCCAGCAGTGAAGTCCCAGCGGGAGGGCGAGAGACCCAGTACTTC. As protein: CASSEVPAGGRETQYF. Supplemented by reference TRBV2 and TRBJ2-5, the full variable domain reads EPEVTQTPSHQVTQMGQEVILRCVPISNHLYFYWYRQILGQKVEFLVSFYNNEISEKSEIFDDQFSVERPDGSNFTLKIRSTKLEDSAMYFCASSEVPAGGRETQYFGPGTRLLVL.

This chain links TRBV19 with TRBJ2-3; perhaps TRBD1 as D (6 bases). The germline V gene encodes CDR1 LNHDA and CDR2 SQIVND (reference sequence). Trimming cost V 10 bases and J 1 base, with 21 bases left between them. CDR3 length equals 16 residues. CDR3 in amino acids: CATRPGRDKRTDTQYF. CDR3 bases: TGTGCCACCCGCCCTGGCCGGGACAAACGCACAGATACGCAGTATTTT.

The V call is TRBV5-1, the J call TRBJ2-5, with TRBD2 matching 16 bases. V lost 4 bases and J lost 3; bases outside the gene matches: 6. Looked up from germline, CDR1 is SGHRS and CDR2 is YFSETQ. The CDR3 sequence is 17 residues long. This CDR3 is CASSAGLAGGVEETQYF. The CDR3 bases are TGCGCCAGCAGCGCGGGACTAGCGGGAGGGGTGGAAGAGACCCAGTACTTC.

J is TRBJ1-4 and V is TRBV28, with D possibly matching TRBD1 (5 bases). The CDR3 is 14 amino acids. V was clipped by 2 bases and J by 8 bases, with 12 bases between them. In germline, CDR1 is MDHEN, CDR2 SYDVKM. CDR3 nucleotide sequence: TGTGCCAGCAGTTTAACAGGACCGGACGAAAAACTGTTTTTT. It specifies CASSLTGPDEKLFF.

The J gene is TRBJ2-3, the V gene TRBV2, with D possibly TRBD2 on 5 matching bases. The V end was cut by 6 bases, the J end by 5 bases, with 9 bases between. This CDR3 is 12 amino acids long. Germline CDR1 is SNHLY and CDR2 is FYNNEI. CDR3 region: CASRGVGDTQYF. The CDR3 nucleotides are TGTGCCAGCAGGGGAGTCGGAGATACGCAGTATTTT. The full variable domain, with the rest looked up from reference TRBV2 and TRBJ2-3, is EPEVTQTPSHQVTQMGQEVILRCVPISNHLYFYWYRQILGQKVEFLVSFYNNEISEKSEIFDDQFSVERPDGSNFTLKIRSTKLEDSAMYFCASRGVGDTQYFGPGTRLTVL.

This chain connects TRBV12-5 to TRBJ2-1, with 9 bases identical to TRBD2. Germline assignment: CDR1 LGHNT and CDR2 FRNRAP. The junction had 8 bases not matched to a gene; V was cut back by 0 bases and J by 5 bases. This CDR3 contains 17 residues. The CDR3 DNA reads TGTGCTAGTGGTTTGGTTTTAGCGGGGGCCTTGGACAATGAGCAGTTCTTC. Residues: CASGLVLAGALDNEQFF.

J is TRBJ2-3 and V is TRBV2; 9 bases align to TRBD2. Per the germline V gene, CDR1 is SNHLY and CDR2 is FYNNEI. The CDR3 totals 16 residues. V lost 9 bases, J lost 5 bases, and 15 bases stayed unmatched. CDR3 bases: TGTGCCAGAAGAAAGCCGTCTAGCGGGATCAAAGATACGCAGTATTTT. This gives the protein CARRKPSSGIKDTQYF.

The chain carries TRBV7-8 and TRBJ2-3, with TRBD1 matching over 8 bases. This CDR3 has 17 amino acids. Losses at the gene ends were 1 base for V and 5 bases for J; bases not matched to a gene: 11. The V gene's germline CDR1 is SGHVS and CDR2 FQNEAQ. CDR3 DNA: TGTGCCAGCAGCTTAGTTCGAGGACAGGGAGTTGGAGATACGCAGTATTTT. Translated: CASSLVRGQGVGDTQYF.

The chain has TRBV5-1 and TRBJ2-1; 10 nucleotides align to TRBD2. The CDR3 runs 16 residues. V trimming: 0 bases; J trimming: 4 bases; junction bases outside the gene matches: 4. Germline V CDR1 and CDR2: SGHRS, YFSETQ. The CDR3 region is CASSLAPSGSYNEQFF. The DNA of the CDR3 is TGCGCCAGCAGCTTGGCTCCTAGCGGGAGTTACAATGAGCAGTTCTTC. Looking up the rest from reference TRBV5-1 and TRBJ2-1 gives the full variable domain: KAGVTQTPRYLIKTRGQQVTLSCSPISGHRSVSWYQQTPGQGLQFLFEYFSETQRNKGNFPGRFSGRQFSNSRSEMNVSTLELGDSALYLCASSLAPSGSYNEQFFGPGTRLTVL.

The rearrangement uses TRBV19 and TRBJ2-3, with 8 bases fitting TRBD1. CDR3 length: 16 amino acids. Germline V lookup: CDR1 LNHDA, CDR2 SQIVND (reference sequence). Trimming cost V 4 bases and J 3 bases; bases outside gene matches: 9. Here the CDR3 DNA reads TGTGCCAGTAGTAGGCGCAGGGGGCTCACAACAGATACGCAGTATTTT. Amino acids: CASSRRRGLTTDTQYF.

As for this clone: The same CDR3 can be traced to other DNA sequences in this sample. The chain uses TRBV7-2 and TRBJ2-7; no clear D gene. CDR3 size: 11 residues. Germline loops: CDR1 SGHTA, CDR2 FQGNSA. Deletions cut 5 bases from V and 3 bases from J, with 5 bases between. This CDR3 is CASSLYYEQYF. In DNA, the CDR3 is TGTGCCAGCAGCCTTTACTACGAGCAGTACTTC.

In DNA form, the CDR3 reads TGTGCCAGCGGGGGGTCGGCAGGGCAAAACACCATATATTTT. This codes for CASGGSAGQNTIYF. V and J are TRBV6-1 and TRBJ1-3; D is perhaps TRBD1 (5 bases). The CDR3 has 14 residues. The germline V gene has CDR1 MNHNS and CDR2 SASEGT. Trimming pared 8 bases from V and 6 bases from J, leaving 17 bases between.

The gene calls are TRBV7-6 and TRBJ1-5, with 7 nucleotides matching TRBD1. V lost 1 base to trimming and J lost 5 bases; unmatched junction nucleotides: 2. CDR1 and CDR2 from the germline V gene are SGHVS and FNYEAQ. The CDR3 is made up of 14 amino acids. The CDR3 protein is CASSLGTGDQPQHF. CDR3 sequence (DNA): TGTGCCAGCAGCTTAGGGACAGGTGATCAGCCCCAGCATTTT.

This sequence joins TRBV4-3 and TRBJ2-3, with a tentative D call TRBD2 (5 bases). The length of the CDR3 is 14 residues. Germline V gene data show CDR1 as LGHNA and CDR2 as YSLEER. With 1 base removed from V and 3 bases from J, the gap between germline ends came to 8 bases. The CDR3 reads CASSQVPGTDTQYF. CDR3 bases: TGCGCCAGCAGCCAAGTTCCGGGGACAGATACGCAGTATTTT.

V and J are TRBV7-9 and TRBJ2-2, with D possibly matching TRBD1 (5 bases). CDR3 length: 16 residues. Germline CDR1 reads SEHNR; CDR2 reads FQNEAQ (reference sequence). V lost 5 bases, J lost 4 bases, and 17 bases lay in between. The CDR3 region has the DNA TGTGCCAGCAGCGATACAGGTAGTCTAGGCACCGGGGAGCTGTTTTTT. Translated, it gives CASSDTGSLGTGELFF.

The chain joins TRBV25-1 to TRBJ1-5; TRBD1 matches 9 bases. The CDR3 runs 14 residues. The trim removed 6 bases at V and 4 bases at J, leaving 4 bases unmatched. CDR1 is MGHDK, CDR2 SYGVNS, per germline. The CDR3 region is CASRQGAINQPQHF. The DNA of the CDR3 is TGTGCCAGCAGACAGGGGGCAATAAATCAGCCCCAGCATTTT.

In DNA, the CDR3 is TGCGCCAGCAGTGAGTGGAGGGACCCCCCCGAGCAGTACTTC. Its translation: CASSEWRDPPEQYF. The chain uses TRBV10-2 and TRBJ2-7, with D possibly TRBD2 on 6 matching bases. In germline, CDR1 is WSHSY, CDR2 SAAADI. CDR3 length: 14 amino acids. The V and J ends lost 1 base and 6 bases respectively, with 13 bases between them.

The V gene is TRBV15, the J gene TRBJ1-2; D may be TRBD1 (6 bases). The CDR3 loop spans 14 amino acids. CDR1 and CDR2 from the germline V gene are LNHNV and YYDKDF (reference sequence). V was cut by 5 bases and J by 7 bases, with 17 bases left in between. The CDR3 sequence: CATSGFNRVRGYTF. The CDR3 coding sequence is TGTGCCACCAGCGGTTTTAACAGGGTTCGTGGCTACACCTTC.

The rearrangement joins TRBV18 to TRBJ2-1; D possibly corresponds to TRBD2 (6 bases). Germline V gives CDR1 KGHSH, CDR2 LQKENI. The CDR3 has 16 amino acids. Deletions cut 3 bases from V and 0 bases from J, with 12 bases between. DNA of the CDR3: TGTGCCAGCTCACCTGGGACTCCTAGCTCCTACAATGAGCAGTTCTTC. It codes for CASSPGTPSSYNEQFF.

The genes are TRBV25-1 and TRBJ2-7; 10 bases are shared with TRBD2. The germline gives CDR1 MGHDK, CDR2 SYGVNS. With 10 bases clipped from V and 2 bases from J, the junction kept 5 bases outside the gene matches. The CDR3 sequence is 13 residues long. Here the CDR3 reads CATQAGGTYEQYF. CDR3 nucleotide sequence: TGTGCCACCCAAGCGGGAGGGACCTACGAGCAGTACTTC.

The chain recombines TRBV11-3 with TRBJ1-3; D is ambiguous. This CDR3 spans 15 amino acids. The germline gives CDR1 SGHNT, CDR2 YENEEA. V shed 0 bases and J shed 1 base, with 7 bases lying between them. DNA for the CDR3: TGTGCCAGCAGCTTAGATCCCGGTTCTGGAAACACCATATATTTT. Its translation: CASSLDPGSGNTIYF.